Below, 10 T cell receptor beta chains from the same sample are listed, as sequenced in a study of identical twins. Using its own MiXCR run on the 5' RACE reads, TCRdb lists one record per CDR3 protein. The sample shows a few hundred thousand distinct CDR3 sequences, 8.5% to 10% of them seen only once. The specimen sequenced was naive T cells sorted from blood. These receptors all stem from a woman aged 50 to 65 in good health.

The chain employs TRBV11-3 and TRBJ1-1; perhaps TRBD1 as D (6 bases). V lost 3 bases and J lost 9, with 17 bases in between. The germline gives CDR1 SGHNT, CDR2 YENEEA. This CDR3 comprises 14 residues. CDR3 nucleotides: TGTGCCAGCAGCTTTCGGTCTTCGGACAGTCAAGCTTTCTTT. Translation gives CASSFRSSDSQAFF.

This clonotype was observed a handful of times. The DNA of the CDR3 is TGTGCCACCAAGTGGACCGATTTAGAAAAACTGTTTTTT. It yields the protein CATKWTDLEKLFF. The rearrangement uses TRBV2 and TRBJ1-4; D unresolved. Germline-derived CDR1 and CDR2 are SNHLY and FYNNEI. Trimming took off 10 bases at V and 8 bases at J, with 17 bases between the two ends. The CDR3 loop spans 13 amino acids.

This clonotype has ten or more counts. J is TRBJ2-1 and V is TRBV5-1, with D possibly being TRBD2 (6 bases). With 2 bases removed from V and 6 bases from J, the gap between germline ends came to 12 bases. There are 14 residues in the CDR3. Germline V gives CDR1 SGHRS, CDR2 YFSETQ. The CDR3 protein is CASSFAGLINEQFF. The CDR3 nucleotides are TGCGCCAGCAGCTTTGCGGGACTCATCAATGAGCAGTTCTTC.

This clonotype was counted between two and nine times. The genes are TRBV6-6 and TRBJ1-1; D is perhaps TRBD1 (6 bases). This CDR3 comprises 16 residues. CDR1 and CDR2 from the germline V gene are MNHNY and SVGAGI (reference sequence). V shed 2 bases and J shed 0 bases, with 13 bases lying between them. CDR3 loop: CASSYALWGLNTEAFF. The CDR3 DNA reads TGTGCCAGCAGTTACGCTTTATGGGGGCTGAACACTGAAGCTTTCTTT.

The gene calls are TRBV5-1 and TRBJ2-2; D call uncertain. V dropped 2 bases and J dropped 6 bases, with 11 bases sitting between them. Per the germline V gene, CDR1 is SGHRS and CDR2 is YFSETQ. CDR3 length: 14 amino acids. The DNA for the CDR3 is TGCGCCAGCAGCTTAGGCCTCCCCCCCGGGGAGCTGTTTTTT. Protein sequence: CASSLGLPPGELFF.

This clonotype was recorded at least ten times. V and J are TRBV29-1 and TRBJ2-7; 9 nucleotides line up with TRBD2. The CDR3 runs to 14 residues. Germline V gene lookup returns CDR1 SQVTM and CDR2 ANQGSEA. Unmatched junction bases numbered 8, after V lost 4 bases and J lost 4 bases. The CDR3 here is CSVGGGRADYEQYF. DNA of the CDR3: TGCAGCGTTGGAGGCGGGAGGGCTGATTACGAGCAGTACTTC.

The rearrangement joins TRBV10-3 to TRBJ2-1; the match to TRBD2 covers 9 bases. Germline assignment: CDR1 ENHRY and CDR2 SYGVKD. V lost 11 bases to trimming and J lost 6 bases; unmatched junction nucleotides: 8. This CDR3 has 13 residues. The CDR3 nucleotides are TGTGCCTGCGGCGGGAGGGCCGCCAATGAGCAGTTCTTC. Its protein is CACGGRAANEQFF.

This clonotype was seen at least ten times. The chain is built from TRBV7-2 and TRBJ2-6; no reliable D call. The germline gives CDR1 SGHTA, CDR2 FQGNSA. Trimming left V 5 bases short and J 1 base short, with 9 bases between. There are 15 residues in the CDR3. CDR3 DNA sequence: TGTGCCAGCAGCCCGGAATTATCTGGGGCCAACGTCCTGACTTTC. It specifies CASSPELSGANVLTF.

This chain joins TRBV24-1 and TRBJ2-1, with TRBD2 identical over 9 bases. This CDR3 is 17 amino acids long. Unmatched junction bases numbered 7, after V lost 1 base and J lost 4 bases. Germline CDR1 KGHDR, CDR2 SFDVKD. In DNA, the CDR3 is TGTGCCACCAGTGATTTAGGGCTAGCGGGATCTTACAATGAGCAGTTCTTC. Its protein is CATSDLGLAGSYNEQFF.

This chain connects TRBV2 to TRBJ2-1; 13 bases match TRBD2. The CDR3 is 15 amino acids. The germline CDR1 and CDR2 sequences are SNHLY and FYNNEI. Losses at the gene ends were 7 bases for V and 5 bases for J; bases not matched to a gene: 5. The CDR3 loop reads CASTGGLAGNNEQFF. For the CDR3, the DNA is TGTGCCAGCACCGGGGGACTAGCGGGGAACAATGAGCAGTTCTTC.